These 3 T cell receptor beta chains came from one sample sequenced in a study of radiotherapy plus CTLA-4 blockade in lung cancer. Using immunoSEQ multiplex PCR, the repertoire was profiled, and TCRdb retains in-frame clones only, with some absent. Seen here are 20,000 to 25,000 clones, 71% observed once, and the top ten hold roughly 3.3%. The material sequenced was peripheral blood, taken from a patient treated with radiotherapy plus ipilimumab. The source is a human donor with non-small cell lung cancer whose response to radiotherapy plus ipilimumab could not be evaluated.

This clone counts as medium-sized (0.01 to 0.1%). The rearrangement links TRBV9 to TRBJ1-3, with D perhaps TRBD1 (5 bases). V was pared by 0 bases and J by 0 bases, with 13 bases between. The CDR3 loop spans 17 amino acids. The germline V gene has CDR1 SGDLS and CDR2 YYNGEE. CDR3 DNA: TGTGCCAGCAGCGTAGCTTACAGGCCAAGCTCTGGAAACACCATATATTTT. Translating gives CASSVAYRPSSGNTIYF.

The V and J genes are TRBV27 and TRBJ1-2, with 7 positions matching TRBD1. Germline V lookup: CDR1 MNHEY, CDR2 SMNVEV (reference sequence). This CDR3 comprises 15 residues. V was pared by 7 bases and J by 2 bases, with 10 bases of the junction left unmatched. CDR3 bases: TGTGCCAGCACCCCATGGGGACAGACGAACTATGGCTACACCTTC. It yields the protein CASTPWGQTNYGYTF.

The chain combines TRBV28 with TRBJ1-4, with 8 bases lining up with TRBD1. The length of the CDR3 is 15 residues. The germline gives CDR1 MDHEN, CDR2 SYDVKM. The trim removed 3 bases at V and 4 bases at J, leaving 4 bases unmatched. The CDR3 here is CASSLGQAVNEKLFF. CDR3 sequence (DNA): TGTGCCAGCAGTTTGGGACAGGCCGTTAATGAAAAACTGTTTTTT.